This TCR beta chain was observed in a study of cytomegalovirus exposure and HLA in healthy donors. Study-wide results and caveats: Reports credit the classifier with highly specific, highly sensitive diagnosis of cytomegalovirus status.

Turning to this clone: Antigen: not known.

Amplification used 60 Vbeta primers and 13 Jbeta primers. In the original processing: In a later analysis, approximately 80 million unique TCR beta chains included roughly 11 million shared by two or more donors. The data were produced by immunoSEQ multiplex PCR, yet TCRdb's version contains in-frame clones alone and is incomplete. The V and J calls and clone size come from that table; D and trimming were worked out from the DNA. The profile shows more than 85,000 clones, over 60% of them singletons. The CDR3 is made up of 16 amino acids. Trimming shortened V by 6 bases and J by 3 bases, and 18 bases separated the two germline ends. Germline CDR1 reads KGHSH; CDR2 reads LQKENI.

The chain uses TRBV18 and TRBJ1-5; D unresolved. The sample consisted of PBMCs. The TCR was taken from a woman in her sixties or seventies in good health and CMV-seropositive. In DNA form, the CDR3 reads TGTGCCAGCTCTTACTCCGGGATGAAAAACAATCAGCCCCAGCATTTT. Its translation: CASSYSGMKNNQPQHF.